A selection of T cell receptor beta chains follows, all from one sample in a study of Ad26.COV2.S vaccination and SARS-CoV-2 variants. TCRdb keeps only in-frame clones here, not all; method: immunoSEQ multiplex PCR. The repertoire includes around 240,000 clones, roughly 88% of them detected once, and about 11% sits in the top ten. This specimen consisted of peripheral blood, obtained in a trial of Ad26.COV2.S vaccine versus placebo. These receptors originate from a person aged 18 to 65 who received the Ad26.COV2.S COVID-19 vaccine or a placebo. Both conserved end residues are part of each CDR3. A D gene is named only where the DNA matches it firmly. Clone size is not always given. Where it is, it says once, few, many or a class for expanded clones.

d_call: TRBD2
j_call: TRBJ2-5
v_call: TRBV18
clone_size: NA
cdr3_nt: TGTGCCAGCTCACCAACCCCGGGACTAGCGGGGGGGAGTGAGACCCAGTACTTC
cdr3_aa: CASSPTPGLAGGSETQYF

d_call: NA
j_call: TRBJ1-2
v_call: TRBV28
clone_size: NA
cdr3_nt: TGTGCCAGCAGTTATGAGACGCCGACGATCTACACCTTC
cdr3_aa: CASSYETPTIYTF

d_call: NA
j_call: TRBJ2-2
v_call: TRBV6-5
clone_size: NA
cdr3_nt: TGTGCCAGCAGGCGGCCCATCAACGGGGAGCTGTTTTTT
cdr3_aa: CASRRPINGELFF

d_call: NA
j_call: TRBJ1-4
v_call: TRBV30
clone_size: NA
cdr3_nt: TGTGCCTGGAGTGCACAATTCCGGGACATAAGTGAAAAACTGTTTTTT
cdr3_aa: CAWSAQFRDISEKLFF

d_call: NA
j_call: TRBJ1-5
v_call: TRBV5-8
clone_size: few
cdr3_nt: TGTGCCAGCAGCGATGGGTCGCAGCCCCAGCATTTT
cdr3_aa: CASSDGSQPQHF

d_call: NA
j_call: TRBJ1-5
v_call: TRBV28
clone_size: NA
cdr3_nt: TGTGCCAGCAGTTTCGCAGGACTTCAGCCCCAGCATTTT
cdr3_aa: CASSFAGLQPQHF

d_call: NA
j_call: TRBJ2-5
v_call: TRBV6-4
clone_size: NA
cdr3_nt: TGTGCCAGCAGTGACCAGATTTACCTCCAGGGACCCCAGTACTTC
cdr3_aa: CASSDQIYLQGPQYF

d_call: NA
j_call: TRBJ1-3
v_call: TRBV18
clone_size: NA
cdr3_nt: TGTGCCAGCTCACCGACACCCGGGTCTGGAAACACCATATATTTT
cdr3_aa: CASSPTPGSGNTIYF

d_call: TRBD1
j_call: TRBJ1-2
v_call: TRBV19
clone_size: NA
cdr3_nt: TGTGCCAGTACCGGGACAGGGTATGGCTACACCTTC
cdr3_aa: CASTGTGYGYTF

d_call: TRBD2
j_call: TRBJ2-4
v_call: TRBV9
clone_size: NA
cdr3_nt: TGTGCCAGCAGCGTCCTAGCGGAGGCGGCCAAAAACATTCAGTACTTC
cdr3_aa: CASSVLAEAAKNIQYF

d_call: NA
j_call: TRBJ1-2
v_call: TRBV6-6
clone_size: NA
cdr3_nt: TGTGCCAGCAGTCGACATATCCAAGACTCTGGCTACACCTTC
cdr3_aa: CASSRHIQDSGYTF

d_call: TRBD1
j_call: TRBJ2-1
v_call: TRBV7-9
clone_size: NA
cdr3_nt: TGTGCCAGCAGCCCAACCAAAGGGGGCGATTACAATGAGCAGTTCTTC
cdr3_aa: CASSPTKGGDYNEQFF

d_call: NA
j_call: TRBJ1-6
v_call: TRBV19
clone_size: NA
cdr3_nt: TGTGCCAGTACCCCATTGGCTGGAAGCTCACCCCTCCACTTT
cdr3_aa: CASTPLAGSSPLHF

d_call: TRBD1
j_call: TRBJ2-6
v_call: TRBV27
clone_size: NA
cdr3_nt: TGTGCCAGCAGTTTATCTACAGGGGGCTCTGGGGCCAACGTCCTGACTTTC
cdr3_aa: CASSLSTGGSGANVLTF

d_call: NA
j_call: TRBJ1-2
v_call: TRBV30
clone_size: NA
cdr3_nt: TGTGCCTGGAGTCCGGGGTTCAACTATGGCTACACCTTC
cdr3_aa: CAWSPGFNYGYTF

d_call: TRBD1
j_call: TRBJ1-1
v_call: TRBV24-1
clone_size: NA
cdr3_nt: TGTGCCACCAGTGACCCTATTCTCGGACAGGTTAGTGGAGCTTTCTTT
cdr3_aa: CATSDPILGQVSGAFF

d_call: NA
j_call: TRBJ1-1
v_call: TRBV12-3/TRBV12-4
clone_size: NA
cdr3_nt: TGTGCCAGCGATCTGGGGGGGAACACTGAAGCTTTCTTT
cdr3_aa: CASDLGGNTEAFF

d_call: TRBD2
j_call: TRBJ2-5
v_call: TRBV5-5
clone_size: NA
cdr3_nt: TGTGCCAGCAGCTTGTTTCCCCCAACAATAGCGGGAGGAAGGGAGACCCAGTACTTC
cdr3_aa: CASSLFPPTIAGGRETQYF

d_call: NA
j_call: TRBJ2-2
v_call: TRBV5-1
clone_size: NA
cdr3_nt: TGCGCCAGCAGCGGGACGGGCCTCGACACCGGGGAGCTGTTTTTT
cdr3_aa: CASSGTGLDTGELFF

d_call: NA
j_call: TRBJ1-3
v_call: TRBV6-5
clone_size: NA
cdr3_nt: TGTGCCAGCAGGTTATTCCGGAACTCTGGAAACACCATATATTTT
cdr3_aa: CASRLFRNSGNTIYF

d_call: NA
j_call: TRBJ1-1
v_call: TRBV4-3
clone_size: NA
cdr3_nt: TGCGCCAGCAGCCGGAGCTTAGCTGACACCTCTGAAGCTTTCTTT
cdr3_aa: CASSRSLADTSEAFF

d_call: NA
j_call: TRBJ2-7
v_call: TRBV30
clone_size: NA
cdr3_nt: TGTGCCTGGAGTCGGGGACTTGGTCTATCGCCCCAGTCCTACGAGCAGTACTTC
cdr3_aa: CAWSRGLGLSPQSYEQYF

d_call: NA
j_call: TRBJ2-7
v_call: TRBV12-3/TRBV12-4
clone_size: NA
cdr3_nt: TGTGCCAGCAGTTTGGGCCAACCCTACGAGCAGTACTTC
cdr3_aa: CASSLGQPYEQYF

d_call: NA
j_call: TRBJ1-2
v_call: TRBV5-1
clone_size: NA
cdr3_nt: TGCGCCAGCAGCCTCACAGATACTCATGGCTACACCTTC
cdr3_aa: CASSLTDTHGYTF

d_call: NA
j_call: TRBJ1-4
v_call: TRBV12-3/TRBV12-4
clone_size: NA
cdr3_nt: TGTGCCAGCAGTATGAAGGGGGAAAAACTGTTTTTT
cdr3_aa: CASSMKGEKLFF

d_call: NA
j_call: TRBJ1-1
v_call: TRBV11-2
clone_size: NA
cdr3_nt: TGTGCCAGCAGCTTAATTACAGGGAACACTGAAGCTTTCTTT
cdr3_aa: CASSLITGNTEAFF

d_call: NA
j_call: TRBJ2-7
v_call: TRBV4-1
clone_size: NA
cdr3_nt: TGCGCCAGCAGCCAAGTACAGGTAACCTACGAGCAGTACTTC
cdr3_aa: CASSQVQVTYEQYF

d_call: TRBD1
j_call: TRBJ1-2
v_call: TRBV28
clone_size: NA
cdr3_nt: TGTGCCAGCAGTGTTACAGGGGACTATGGCTACACCTTC
cdr3_aa: CASSVTGDYGYTF

d_call: TRBD1
j_call: TRBJ1-1
v_call: TRBV6-5
clone_size: NA
cdr3_nt: TGTGCCAGCCGACCGGACAGGGGAGAGAACACTGAAGCTTTCTTT
cdr3_aa: CASRPDRGENTEAFF

d_call: TRBD1
j_call: TRBJ2-3
v_call: TRBV10-3
clone_size: NA
cdr3_nt: TGTGCCATCAGTGAGTCGGTAGGCCAGGGGGCGCGGAATACGCAGTATTTT
cdr3_aa: CAISESVGQGARNTQYF

d_call: NA
j_call: TRBJ2-3
v_call: TRBV19
clone_size: NA
cdr3_nt: TGTGCCAGTACAGTAGCCTGGGGGGCAGCGAAACAAGAAGACACAGATACGCAGTATTTT
cdr3_aa: CASTVAWGAAKQEDTDTQYF

d_call: NA
j_call: TRBJ2-3
v_call: TRBV5-1
clone_size: NA
cdr3_nt: TGCGCCAGCAGCTCCGGAGGGCCAGATACGCAGTATTTT
cdr3_aa: CASSSGGPDTQYF

d_call: NA
j_call: TRBJ2-2
v_call: TRBV5-1
clone_size: NA
cdr3_nt: TGCGCCAGCAGCTTCGGTGACCCGAACACCGGGGAGCTGTTTTTT
cdr3_aa: CASSFGDPNTGELFF

d_call: TRBD1
j_call: TRBJ2-1
v_call: TRBV12-5
clone_size: NA
cdr3_nt: TGTGCTAGTGGGGGGAAGTACAGGGGTAAGCAGTTCTTC
cdr3_aa: CASGGKYRGKQFF

d_call: TRBD1
j_call: TRBJ1-1
v_call: TRBV6-5
clone_size: once
cdr3_nt: TGTGCCAGCAGGGCGACAGGGGTCTCGCCTGAAGCTTTCTTT
cdr3_aa: CASRATGVSPEAFF

d_call: NA
j_call: TRBJ1-4
v_call: TRBV18
clone_size: NA
cdr3_nt: TGTGCCAGCTCACCACCGCCGGGGGGCAGGCGTGAAAAACTGTTTTTT
cdr3_aa: CASSPPPGGRREKLFF

d_call: TRBD1
j_call: TRBJ1-2
v_call: TRBV7-8
clone_size: NA
cdr3_nt: TGTGCCAGCAGCCCCAGGACAGGAGAGTTGGGGGGCTACACCTTC
cdr3_aa: CASSPRTGELGGYTF

d_call: TRBD2
j_call: TRBJ2-7
v_call: TRBV7-6
clone_size: NA
cdr3_nt: TGTGCCAGCAGCCGCGGGAGCGTAGGGACGCAGTACTTC
cdr3_aa: CASSRGSVGTQYF

d_call: TRBD1
j_call: TRBJ1-6
v_call: TRBV7-9
clone_size: NA
cdr3_nt: TGTGCCAGCAGCTCGACCGGACAGGGTAATTCACCCCTCCACTTT
cdr3_aa: CASSSTGQGNSPLHF

d_call: NA
j_call: TRBJ1-6
v_call: TRBV7-8
clone_size: NA
cdr3_nt: TGTGCCAGCAGCTTAGAACAGGGCTATAATTCACCCCTCCACTTT
cdr3_aa: CASSLEQGYNSPLHF

d_call: TRBD2
j_call: TRBJ2-2
v_call: TRBV7-2
clone_size: NA
cdr3_nt: TGTGCCAGCAGCTTACTAGCGGGATGGCGGACCGGGGAGCTGTTTTTT
cdr3_aa: CASSLLAGWRTGELFF

d_call: NA
j_call: TRBJ1-2
v_call: TRBV9
clone_size: few
cdr3_nt: TGTGCCAGCAGCTCCCCAGCCCCTGGCTACACCTTC
cdr3_aa: CASSSPAPGYTF

d_call: TRBD2
j_call: TRBJ2-3
v_call: TRBV30
clone_size: NA
cdr3_nt: TGTGCCTGGAGTGTACAAGCGGGGGTCACAGATACGCAGTATTTT
cdr3_aa: CAWSVQAGVTDTQYF

d_call: NA
j_call: TRBJ2-1
v_call: TRBV4-3
clone_size: NA
cdr3_nt: TGCGCCAGCAGCCAAGATTGGACTTCCAATGAGCAGTTCTTC
cdr3_aa: CASSQDWTSNEQFF

d_call: NA
j_call: TRBJ2-7
v_call: TRBV19
clone_size: NA
cdr3_nt: TGTGCCAGTAGCCCCCCTTTTCTGGGCGAGCAGTACTTC
cdr3_aa: CASSPPFLGEQYF

d_call: NA
j_call: TRBJ2-6
v_call: TRBV6-2/TRBV6-3
clone_size: NA
cdr3_nt: TGTGCCAGCAGCCCGACATCAAACGTCCTGACTTTC
cdr3_aa: CASSPTSNVLTF

d_call: NA
j_call: TRBJ2-7
v_call: TRBV28
clone_size: many
cdr3_nt: TGTGCCAGCAGTTCTCCTGGGTGGGGCGAATACGAGCAGTACTTC
cdr3_aa: CASSSPGWGEYEQYF

d_call: NA
j_call: TRBJ1-5
v_call: TRBV28
clone_size: NA
cdr3_nt: TGTGCCAGCGAGGGGAATCAGCCCCAGCATTTT
cdr3_aa: CASEGNQPQHF

d_call: TRBD1
j_call: TRBJ2-7
v_call: TRBV4-3
clone_size: NA
cdr3_nt: TGCGCCAGCAGCCATGGACAGGAGGTTTTTTACGAGCAGTACTTC
cdr3_aa: CASSHGQEVFYEQYF

d_call: NA
j_call: TRBJ2-7
v_call: TRBV4-1
clone_size: once
cdr3_nt: TGCGCCAGCAGCCACCCAGTGGTGGGCTTGAGAGGCTACGAGCAGTACTTC
cdr3_aa: CASSHPVVGLRGYEQYF

d_call: TRBD2
j_call: TRBJ2-3
v_call: TRBV19
clone_size: NA
cdr3_nt: TGTGCCAGTAGTTATGGACTAGCGGGGGGCGCAGATACGCAGTATTTT
cdr3_aa: CASSYGLAGGADTQYF

d_call: TRBD1
j_call: TRBJ2-7
v_call: TRBV15
clone_size: NA
cdr3_nt: TGTGCCACCAGCAGAGTAACGGGACAGGGGTATTACGAGCAGTACTTC
cdr3_aa: CATSRVTGQGYYEQYF

d_call: NA
j_call: TRBJ2-5
v_call: TRBV6-2/TRBV6-3
clone_size: NA
cdr3_nt: TGTGCCAGCAGTTATTGGGGAGAGACCCAGTACTTC
cdr3_aa: CASSYWGETQYF

d_call: NA
j_call: TRBJ1-5
v_call: TRBV11-3
clone_size: NA
cdr3_nt: TGTGCCAGCAGCCCCTGGCGGGGCTGCCGGGGGGACACCCATCAGCCCCAGCATTTT
cdr3_aa: CASSPWRGCRGDTHQPQHF

d_call: NA
j_call: TRBJ1-1
v_call: TRBV11-1
clone_size: NA
cdr3_nt: TGTGCCAGCAGCCTAATTTCCGCGAACACTGAAGCTTTCTTT
cdr3_aa: CASSLISANTEAFF

d_call: NA
j_call: TRBJ2-1
v_call: TRBV9
clone_size: NA
cdr3_nt: TGTGCCAGCAGCGCTCTTTTGAATGAGCAGTTCTTC
cdr3_aa: CASSALLNEQFF

d_call: NA
j_call: TRBJ2-2
v_call: TRBV27
clone_size: NA
cdr3_nt: TGTGCCAGCAGTTTGCGGTCCGGGACGTCGCCCGGGGAGCTGTTTTTT
cdr3_aa: CASSLRSGTSPGELFF

d_call: TRBD1
j_call: TRBJ1-5
v_call: TRBV7-2
clone_size: once
cdr3_nt: TGTGCCAGCAGCCCTACAGGGGGGGGTAATCAGCCCCAGCATTTT
cdr3_aa: CASSPTGGGNQPQHF

d_call: TRBD2
j_call: TRBJ2-3
v_call: TRBV2
clone_size: NA
cdr3_nt: TGTGCCATCCAGGGACTAGCGGGAGGGATCACAGATACGCAGTATTTT
cdr3_aa: CAIQGLAGGITDTQYF

d_call: NA
j_call: TRBJ2-3
v_call: TRBV3-1/TRBV3-2
clone_size: NA
cdr3_nt: TGTGCCAGCAGCCAAGGGGGTTCCGGGACGCGCACAGATACGCAGTATTTT
cdr3_aa: CASSQGGSGTRTDTQYF